This is a list of T cell receptor beta chains from one sample in a study of beta chain features in type 1 diabetes. Libraries were prepared by immunoSEQ multiplex PCR; TCRdb keeps only in-frame clonotypes and omits some of them. The repertoire consists of about 150,000 clones, with approximately 12% occurring once and the leading ten covering roughly 1.9%. The specimen sequenced was central memory CD4+ T cells from blood. These receptors were taken from a man between 18 and 35 years old in good health. CDR3s leave out the opening cysteine and the closing phenylalanine or tryptophan. Each record gives: CDR3 protein, V gene, clone size. Not all rows give a size; the values are once, few, many and, for expanded clones, a class.

cdr3_aa: ASSLHPPGLVFTGELF
v_call: TRBV7-8
clone_size: many

cdr3_aa: ASSLGQLAKNIQY
v_call: TRBV5-6
clone_size: few

cdr3_aa: AISGAYEQY
v_call: TRBV10-3
clone_size: medium-sized

cdr3_aa: ASKRLDYNEQF
v_call: TRBV14
clone_size: NA

cdr3_aa: ASSPRDSYGYT
v_call: TRBV7-9
clone_size: NA

cdr3_aa: ASSSTGTAETQY
v_call: TRBV7-8
clone_size: few

cdr3_aa: ASSGPGQASYSNQPQH
v_call: TRBV7-2
clone_size: NA

cdr3_aa: ASSLVTGTGGLNEQF
v_call: TRBV5-7
clone_size: NA

cdr3_aa: ASSEGRVDEQF
v_call: TRBV9
clone_size: NA

cdr3_aa: ASSVSGTAFLEQF
v_call: TRBV9
clone_size: NA

cdr3_aa: ASSPLAGFTGELF
v_call: TRBV14
clone_size: few

cdr3_aa: ASSFSYGMNTEAF
v_call: TRBV28
clone_size: few

cdr3_aa: ASSPWDRNGYT
v_call: TRBV27
clone_size: few

cdr3_aa: ASRRQGAQGTQY
v_call: TRBV2
clone_size: few

cdr3_aa: SGSENTEAF
v_call: TRBV29-1
clone_size: few

cdr3_aa: ASSYRGRSDTQY
v_call: TRBV2
clone_size: NA

cdr3_aa: ASSWRASATNEKLF
v_call: TRBV5-1
clone_size: few

cdr3_aa: ASNSADRHEQY
v_call: TRBV27
clone_size: NA

cdr3_aa: ASSDPGQSPNYEQY
v_call: TRBV4-1
clone_size: few

cdr3_aa: ASSDLTSGDTQY
v_call: TRBV6-4
clone_size: few

cdr3_aa: AWRQQQDTQY
v_call: TRBV30
clone_size: NA

cdr3_aa: AWSGASRGAPGELF
v_call: TRBV30
clone_size: many

cdr3_aa: ASSVEQHTGELF
v_call: TRBV9
clone_size: few

cdr3_aa: ASSLRDTEAF
v_call: TRBV7-2
clone_size: NA

cdr3_aa: ASRAGTAQETQY
v_call: TRBV5-1
clone_size: few

cdr3_aa: ASSQVGAREQY
v_call: TRBV4-3
clone_size: few

cdr3_aa: ASSKRPGPQETQY
v_call: TRBV7-3
clone_size: NA

cdr3_aa: ASSGLATDTQY
v_call: TRBV5-6
clone_size: NA